This entry lists 9 T cell receptor beta chains sequenced from one sample in a study of blood T cell repertoires in COVID-19. Only in-frame clones appear in the TCRdb table, and some are missing; sequencing was by immunoSEQ multiplex PCR. Of about 230,000 clones in the sample, 86% are singletons; the top ten hold 9.5% to 13%. The specimen was peripheral blood. These TCRs come from a man in his forties or fifties with COVID-19, enrolled during active disease.

This chain uses TRBV2 with TRBJ2-5; 14 nucleotides match TRBD2. CDR3 length: 17 residues. The V gene end was trimmed by 3 bases and the J gene end by 5 bases; junction bases not matched to a gene: 8. CDR1 SNHLY and CDR2 FYNNEI come from the germline V gene. The CDR3 DNA is TGTGCCAGCAGTGACCCGACTAGCGGGGGGGCGGGGGAGACCCAGTACTTC. This codes for CASSDPTSGGAGETQYF. Full variable domain (rest looked up from reference TRBV2 and TRBJ2-5): EPEVTQTPSHQVTQMGQEVILRCVPISNHLYFYWYRQILGQKVEFLVSFYNNEISEKSEIFDDQFSVERPDGSNFTLKIRSTKLEDSAMYFCASSDPTSGGAGETQYFGPGTRLLVL.

The CDR3 DNA sequence: TGTGCCTGGAGTAGACAGGGGAATCAGCCCCAGCATTTT. Translated: CAWSRQGNQPQHF. The V gene is TRBV30, the J gene TRBJ1-5, with 8 bases that match TRBD1. V shed 2 bases, J shed 4 bases, and the junction held 1 base outside the gene matches. From germline, CDR1 is GTSNPN and CDR2 SVGIG (reference sequence). The CDR3 sequence is 13 residues long.

This clone was seen once. The chain employs TRBV6-2 or TRBV6-3 and TRBJ2-3; TRBD2 agrees at 7 bases. Per germline, CDR1 MNHEY and CDR2 SVGEGT. After removal of 6 bases from V and 2 bases from J, the junction contained 8 bases not matched to a gene. The CDR3 spans 15 residues. CDR3: CASSELASTTDTQYF. The CDR3 coding sequence is TGTGCCAGCAGCGAACTAGCGAGTACCACAGATACGCAGTATTTT.

The rearrangement links TRBV10-1 to TRBJ2-3; 9 bases line up with TRBD2. Germline loops: CDR1 WNHNN, CDR2 SYGVQD (reference sequence). CDR3 length equals 16 residues. V shed 6 bases, J shed 6 bases, and the junction held 13 bases outside the gene matches. This CDR3 is CASSPTHSGRGDTQYF. CDR3 DNA sequence: TGCGCCAGCAGCCCCACGCATAGCGGGAGAGGGGATACGCAGTATTTT.

The genes are TRBV5-6 and TRBJ2-7, with 14 positions matching TRBD2. Germline assignment: CDR1 SGHDT and CDR2 YYEEEE. Losses at the gene ends were 0 bases for V and 10 bases for J; bases not matched to a gene: 3. The CDR3 contains 14 residues. CDR3 nucleotides: TGTGCCAGCAGCTTGGGACTAGCGGGAGGGTCTCAGTACTTC. The encoded protein is CASSLGLAGGSQYF.

This chain joins TRBV28 and TRBJ2-2; TRBD1 matches at 8 bases. The CDR3 is made up of 16 amino acids. CDR1 is MDHEN and CDR2 is SYDVKM in the germline V gene. V was pared by 4 bases and J by 8 bases, with 12 bases of the junction left unmatched. In DNA, the CDR3 is TGTGCCAGCAGTTCGGGAACGCCAGGGGGCGGAGGGGAGCTGTTTTTT. This gives the protein CASSSGTPGGGGELFF.

This chain joins TRBV5-1 and TRBJ2-1; 10 nucleotides align to TRBD2. Looked up from germline, CDR1 is SGHRS and CDR2 is YFSETQ. V lost 1 base to trimming and J lost 9 bases; unmatched junction nucleotides: 7. The CDR3 consists of 15 residues. The CDR3, as DNA: TGCGCCAGCAGCTTGCAGGTTAGCGGGGGGAGTGAGCAGTTCTTC. This codes for CASSLQVSGGSEQFF.

The chain uses TRBV3-1 (or the pseudogene TRBV3-2) and TRBJ2-1, with D maybe TRBD2 (5 bases). The CDR3 is made up of 15 amino acids. Germline assignment: CDR1 LGHDT and CDR2 YNNKEL (reference sequence). V was cut by 1 base and J by 7 bases, with 14 bases left in between. The chain's CDR3 is CASSQGGGSGNEQFF. CDR3 nucleotides: TGTGCCAGCAGCCAAGGAGGCGGGTCAGGAAATGAGCAGTTCTTC.

The chain uses TRBV4-2 and TRBJ2-2; a weak D match, TRBD2 (5 bases). CDR1 is LGHNA, CDR2 YNFKEQ, per germline. Between the trimmed V and J ends, which lost 4 bases and 5 bases, there was a span of 17 bases. CDR3 size: 16 residues. The CDR3 sequence is CASSPSLGDNTGELFF. CDR3 DNA sequence: TGTGCCAGCAGCCCCTCTCTGGGAGACAATACCGGGGAGCTGTTTTTT.